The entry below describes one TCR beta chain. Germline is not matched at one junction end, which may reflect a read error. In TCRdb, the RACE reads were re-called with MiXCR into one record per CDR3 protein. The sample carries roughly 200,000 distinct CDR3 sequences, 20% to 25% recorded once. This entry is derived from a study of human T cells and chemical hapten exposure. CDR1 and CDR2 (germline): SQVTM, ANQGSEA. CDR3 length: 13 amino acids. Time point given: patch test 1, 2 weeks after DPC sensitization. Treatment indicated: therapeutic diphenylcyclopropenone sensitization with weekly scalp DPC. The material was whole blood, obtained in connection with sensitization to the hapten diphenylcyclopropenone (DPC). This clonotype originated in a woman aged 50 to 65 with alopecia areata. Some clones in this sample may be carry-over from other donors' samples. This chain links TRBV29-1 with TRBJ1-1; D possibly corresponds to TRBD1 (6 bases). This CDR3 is CSVVNRVKTEAFF. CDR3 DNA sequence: TGCAGCGTTGTTAACAGGGTGAAAACTGAAGCTTTCTTT.